This record concerns one TCR beta chain sequence. What it binds is not known. This entry is derived from a study of a mutant IDH1 vaccine in newly diagnosed glioma. Study-level information: Therapy received beforehand was radiotherapy, temozolomide, or both, with most patients given both.

Time point specified: week 35, safety follow-up. Alongside topical imiquimod, each dose of vaccine comprised 300 ug of mutant IDH1 20-mer peptide. The protocol was immunoSEQ multiplex PCR, while the TCRdb copy is restricted to in-frame clones and leaves out a portion. The table lists roughly 50,000 clones, around four fifths of them singletons. Study-wide findings and caveats: Among top peripheral T cell clonotypes, changes seemed unrelated to pseudoprogression.

V trimming: 11 bases; J trimming: 1 base; junction bases outside the gene matches: 3. The CDR3 is 13 amino acids. Germline lookup yields CDR1 LNHDA and CDR2 SQIVND (reference sequence). The genes are TRBV19 and TRBJ2-3, with 10 positions matching TRBD1. The input for sequencing was PBMCs, taken from a glioma patient whose treatment included an IDH1 peptide vaccine. The sequence was collected from a young woman with glioma. The CDR3 sequence: CASGTGGTDTQYF. CDR3 sequence (DNA): TGTGCCTCGGGGACAGGGGGCACAGATACGCAGTATTTT.